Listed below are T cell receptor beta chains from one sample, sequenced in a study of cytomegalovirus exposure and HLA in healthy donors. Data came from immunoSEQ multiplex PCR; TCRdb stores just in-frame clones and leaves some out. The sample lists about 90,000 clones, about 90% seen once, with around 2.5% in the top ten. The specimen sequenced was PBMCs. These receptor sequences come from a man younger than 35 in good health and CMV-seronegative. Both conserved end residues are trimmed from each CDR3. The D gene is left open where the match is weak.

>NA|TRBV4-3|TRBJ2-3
ASSQVQGLGTDTQY
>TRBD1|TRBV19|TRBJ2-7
ASRFRDSSSYEQY
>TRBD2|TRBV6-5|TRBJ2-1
ASSYSASGDEQF
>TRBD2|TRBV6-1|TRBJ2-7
ASSATHITSGIAYEQY
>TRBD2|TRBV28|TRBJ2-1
ASSLWTSGSSYNEQF
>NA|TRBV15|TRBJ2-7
ATSRDRQGGYEQY
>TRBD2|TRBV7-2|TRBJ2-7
ASSPTSVPYEQY
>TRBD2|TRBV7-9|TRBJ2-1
ASSLASSGAYNEQF
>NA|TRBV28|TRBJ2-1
ASSTRNEQF
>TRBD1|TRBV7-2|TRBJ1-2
ASVGALGQGALGYT
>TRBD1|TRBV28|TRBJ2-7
ASGTPGQGLYEQY
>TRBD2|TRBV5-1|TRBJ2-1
ASMLRERGHNEQF
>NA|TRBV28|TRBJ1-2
ASSFHSSRQKGYT
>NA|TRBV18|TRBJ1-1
ASSPGARLAEAF
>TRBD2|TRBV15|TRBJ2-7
ATSRAGGEQY
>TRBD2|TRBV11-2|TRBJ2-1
ASSLVPLAGAGEQF
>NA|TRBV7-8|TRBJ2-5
ASSSVGDLETQY
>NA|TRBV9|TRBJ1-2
ASSARDTGFYT
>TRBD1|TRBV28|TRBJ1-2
ASRYARQGGKFGYT
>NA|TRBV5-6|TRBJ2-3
ASSLGTGYSTDTQY
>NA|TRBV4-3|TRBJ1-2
ASSQDSHSGYGYT
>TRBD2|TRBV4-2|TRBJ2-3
ASSQDSREGLTDTQY
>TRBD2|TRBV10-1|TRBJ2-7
ASSDLRAGGPAAGNEQY